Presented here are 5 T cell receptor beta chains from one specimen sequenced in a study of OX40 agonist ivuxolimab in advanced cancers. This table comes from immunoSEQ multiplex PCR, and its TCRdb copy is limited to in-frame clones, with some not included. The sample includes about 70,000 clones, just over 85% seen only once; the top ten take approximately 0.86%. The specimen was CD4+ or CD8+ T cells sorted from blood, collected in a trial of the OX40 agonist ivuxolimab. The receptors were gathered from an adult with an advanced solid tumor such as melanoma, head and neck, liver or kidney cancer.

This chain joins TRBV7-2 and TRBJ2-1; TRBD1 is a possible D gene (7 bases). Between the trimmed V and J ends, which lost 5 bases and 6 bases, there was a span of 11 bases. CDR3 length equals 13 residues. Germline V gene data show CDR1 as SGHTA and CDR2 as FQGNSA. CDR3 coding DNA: TGTGCCAGCAGCCAGGGGGGTGTCAATGAGCAGTTCTTC. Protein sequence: CASSQGGVNEQFF.

Here the CDR3 reads CASSRGRGQGGGDEQFF. The CDR3 DNA follows: TGCGCCAGCAGCCGGGGCCGGGGACAGGGAGGCGGGGATGAGCAGTTCTTC. The chain employs TRBV5-1 and TRBJ2-1; TRBD1 matches at 9 bases. Losses at the gene ends were 4 bases for V and 8 bases for J; bases not matched to a gene: 16. Germline CDR1 is SGHRS and CDR2 is YFSETQ. This CDR3 comprises 17 residues.

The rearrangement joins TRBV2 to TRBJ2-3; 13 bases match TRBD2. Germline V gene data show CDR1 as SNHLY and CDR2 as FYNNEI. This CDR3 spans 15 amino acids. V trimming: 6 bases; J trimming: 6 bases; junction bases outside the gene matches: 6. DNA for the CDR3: TGTGCCAGCAGGCTGGGACTAGCGGGGTTGGATACGCAGTATTTT. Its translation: CASRLGLAGLDTQYF.

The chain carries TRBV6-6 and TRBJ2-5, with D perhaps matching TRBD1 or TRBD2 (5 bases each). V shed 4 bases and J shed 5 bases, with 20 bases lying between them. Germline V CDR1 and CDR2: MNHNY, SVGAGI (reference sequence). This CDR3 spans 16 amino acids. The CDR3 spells CASSSRTTKGVETQYF. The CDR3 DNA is TGTGCCAGCAGTTCTCGGACAACGAAGGGAGTGGAGACCCAGTACTTC.

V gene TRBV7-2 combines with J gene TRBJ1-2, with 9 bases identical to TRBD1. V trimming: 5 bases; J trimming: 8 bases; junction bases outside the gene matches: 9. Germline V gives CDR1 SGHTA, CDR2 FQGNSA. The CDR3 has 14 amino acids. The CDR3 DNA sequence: TGTGCCAGCAGCCCCCAGACAGGGGGAGGAGGCTACACCTTC. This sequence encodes CASSPQTGGGGYTF.